This TCR beta chain was recovered during a study of blood T cell repertoires in COVID-19. Study-level information: The United States, Italy and Spain supplied acute and convalescent COVID-19 samples. T cells, B-cell-depleted T cells, or PBMCs provided the cDNA or gDNA that served as material.

The V segment lost 5 bases and the J segment 10 bases; nucleotides outside the gene matches: 7. Germline CDR1 is SGHVS and CDR2 is FQNEAQ. This CDR3 comprises 13 residues. Measured with immunoSEQ multiplex PCR; TCRdb has only the in-frame clones, and not every one. Of around 280,000 clones listed, around 87% were seen once; the top ten hold over 1%. The rearrangement links TRBV7-8 to TRBJ2-1, with 8 bases aligning to TRBD1. The receptor was isolated from a man aged 70 or older with acute or convalescent COVID-19. The sequenced sample was peripheral blood. Written as DNA, the CDR3 is TGTGCCAGCAGCATGACAGGGGTCAACGAGCAGTTCTTC. Translation: CASSMTGVNEQFF.